This T cell receptor beta chain was captured by sequencing in a study of blood T cell repertoires in COVID-19. Clones were sequenced by immunoSEQ multiplex PCR, and TCRdb holds only the in-frame ones, with some missing. The sample lists about 74,000 clones, about nine tenths seen once, with about 8.9% in the top ten. Germline assignment: CDR1 LNHDA and CDR2 SQIVND (reference sequence). This CDR3 is built from 13 residues. After removal of 7 bases from V and 4 bases from J, the junction contained 4 bases not matched to a gene. The sequenced sample consisted of peripheral blood. The receptor was derived from a human donor in a cohort sampled during active COVID-19. The chain carries TRBV19 and TRBJ2-1, with 7 bases that match TRBD2. CDR3 bases: TGTGCCAGTAACCTGGGGGGGTACAATGAGCAGTTCTTC. The encoded protein is CASNLGGYNEQFF. The complete variable domain, with remaining parts taken from reference TRBV19 and TRBJ2-1, reads DGGITQSPKYLFRKEGQNVTLSCEQNLNHDAMYWYRQDPGQGLRLIYYSQIVNDFQKGDIAEGYSVSREKKESFPLTVTSAQKNPTAFYLCASNLGGYNEQFFGPGTRLTVL.